This T cell receptor (beta chain) appears in the sequencing data of a study of vaccination and CD4 T cells after COVID-19. Sequencing of the DNA from cultured CD4+ T cells was carried out with the Oncomine TCR Beta short-read assay. Genomic DNA was isolated from cultured CD4+ T cells. TCRdb fed the PCR reads into MiXCR, producing one record per CDR3 protein. The sample includes over 8,500 distinct CDR3 sequences, over 25% of them seen just once. About this clonotype itself: Its antigen remains unknown.

The treatment here: roughly 11-day PBMC culture with coronavirus spike peptide pools or control peptides (ViraFEST assay). The collection of CD4+ T cells from the unexposed donor took place before the COVID-19 pandemic (2011-2018). Per-well cultures of under 2.5 million PBMCs received around 10 IU/ml IL-2 and around 10 ug/ml peptide pools. The CDR3 runs to 15 residues. Trimming took 5 bases from V and 8 from J, leaving 18 bases between them. Looked up from germline, CDR1 is SGHTA and CDR2 is FQGNSA. The V call is TRBV7-2, the J call TRBJ1-4; D call uncertain. This TCR was recovered from a human donor in good health. Specimen: CD4+ T cells from blood, cultured in vitro. DNA for the CDR3: TGTGCCAGCAGCCCTCTCGGCGCCTGGCCAGAAAAACTGTTTTTT. Its translation: CASSPLGAWPEKLFF.